Included here is one T cell receptor beta chain sequence, with context. Its antigen remains unidentified. Generated by immunoSEQ multiplex PCR, the TCRdb table keeps only in-frame clones and is missing some. This sample has fewer than 2,000 clones, with roughly 77% found just once. This entry belongs to a study of immune cell composition in non-small cell lung cancer. Broader study findings: Squamous lung tumours showed higher top 10 clone scores and clonality than adenocarcinomas. Tumour TCR-beta clonality showed no significant link to smoking pack-years. In adenocarcinoma, maximal tumour-associated clone frequency tracked TIL tumour reactivity.

V was pared by 5 bases and J by 2 bases, with 9 bases between. The CDR3 contains 13 residues. Germline lookup yields CDR1 SEHNR and CDR2 FQNEAQ (reference sequence). The origin of this receptor is a human donor with non-small cell lung cancer. Sequenced material: lung tumor tissue. The V call is TRBV7-9, the J call TRBJ1-2, with D unclear. The CDR3 sequence is CASSPDGNYGYTF. The CDR3 nucleotides are TGTGCCAGCAGCCCCGACGGGAACTATGGCTACACCTTC.